These 20 T cell receptor beta chains were sequenced from one sample in a study of T cells in Graves' hyperthyroidism and ophthalmopathy (dated by TCRdb to the late 2010s). The library came from multiplex PCR. Sequencing took place on an Illumina HiSeq 2000. The TCR beta CDR3 regions were amplified from the RNA transcripts. A first-round RT-PCR of the TCR CDR3 used the HTBI primer set with the Qiagen OneStep RT-PCR kit. Using fastp at Q25 and MiXCR, TCRdb reprocessed the public reads and kept productive beta chains. CDR3 protein duplicates are merged, each entry listing the most common genes and DNA. For this sample the table gives some 350,000 distinct CDR3 sequences, of which 12% to 15% were detected only once. 34% of the sample belongs to the ten largest clones. Sequencing was performed on blood. The receptors shown here come from a woman aged 40-49 years with Graves' ophthalmopathy.

This sequence joins TRBV5-4 and TRBJ1-5; no clear D gene. Between the trimmed V and J ends, which lost 3 bases and 5 bases, there was a span of 18 bases. The CDR3 is made up of 16 amino acids. Germline lookup yields CDR1 SGHNT and CDR2 YYREEE (reference sequence). CDR3 DNA: TGTGCCAGCAGCTCCGGAGGGAGAGGGTTCGATCAGCCCCAGCATTTT. It codes for CASSSGGRGFDQPQHF.

At least ten counts were recorded for this clonotype. The V call is TRBV11-1, the J call TRBJ1-1; D is unclear. The CDR3 has 12 residues. V shed 3 bases and J shed 2 bases, with 4 bases lying between them. Germline values: CDR1 SGHAT, CDR2 FQDESV (reference sequence). This CDR3 is CASSFSNTEAFF. The CDR3 DNA follows: TGTGCCAGCAGCTTCTCTAACACTGAAGCTTTCTTT.

A note on this clonotype: A much more abundant neighbour one base away suggests this may be a read error. CDR3 DNA sequence: TGTGCCAACAATCGCGCGGGAGGGCCTTCAGATACGCAGTATTTT. This codes for CANNRAGGPSDTQYF. V is TRBV28 and J is TRBJ2-3, with 9 bases aligning to TRBD2. This CDR3 has 15 amino acids. Germline V gives CDR1 MDHEN, CDR2 SYDVKM. With 10 bases clipped from V and 4 bases from J, the junction kept 12 bases outside the gene matches.

This clonotype was counted at least ten times. The J gene is TRBJ1-1, the V gene TRBV20-1; D is ambiguous. Trimming removed 2 bases at V and 1 base at J, with 8 bases between. Germline V gene sequence: CDR1 DFQATT, CDR2 SNEGSKA (reference sequence). This CDR3 region has 13 residues. CDR3 nucleotides: TGCAGTGCTAGAACTACGGGGAACACTGAAGCTTTCTTT. As protein: CSARTTGNTEAFF.

This clonotype was seen many times. This sequence joins TRBV2 and TRBJ2-1; no clear D. Trimming left V 3 bases short and J 15 bases short, with 18 bases between. Germline V gene lookup returns CDR1 SNHLY and CDR2 FYNNEI. The CDR3 has 13 residues. The CDR3 reads CASSEVRSPNLFF. The CDR3 nucleotides are TGTGCCAGCAGTGAGGTTCGGAGTCCCAATCTGTTCTTC.

In this sample, this clonotype turned up many times. CDR3: CASSLNGISGNTIYF. CDR3 bases: TGTGCCAGCAGTTTAAACGGGATCTCTGGAAACACCATATATTTT. The chain joins TRBV28 to TRBJ1-3; D not resolved. The CDR3 sequence is 15 residues long. Germline lookup yields CDR1 MDHEN and CDR2 SYDVKM. Trimming took off 2 bases at V and 0 bases at J, with 8 bases between the two ends.

This clonotype was counted ten times or more. The genes are TRBV6-1 and TRBJ1-5, with a weak D call TRBD1 (5 bases). The V gene's germline CDR1 is MNHNS and CDR2 SASEGT. CDR3 length equals 14 residues. Trimming removed 0 bases at V and 9 bases at J, with 12 bases between. The CDR3 sequence: CASSEALHGAPQHF. CDR3 DNA sequence: TGTGCCAGCAGTGAAGCGCTTCATGGGGCGCCCCAGCATTTT.

This clonotype was seen many times. This chain links TRBV19 with TRBJ1-2; unclear D gene. The ends were cut back, 3 bases at V and 7 bases at J, with 15 bases in the middle. Germline loops: CDR1 LNHDA, CDR2 SQIVND (reference sequence). This CDR3 contains 14 residues. The CDR3 region is CASSIGQATSGYTF. In DNA, the CDR3 is TGTGCCAGTAGTATCGGCCAGGCGACCAGTGGCTACACCTTC.

This clonotype showed up just a few times. The chain has TRBV5-1 and TRBJ1-4; D is ambiguous. The V gene lost 1 base and the J gene lost 6 bases, with 10 bases spanning the gap. Germline V gene data show CDR1 as SGHRS and CDR2 as YFSETQ. CDR3 length equals 14 residues. In nucleotides, the CDR3 is TGCGCCAGCAGCTTGCGGGGAGGAGATGAAAAACTGTTTTTT. As protein: CASSLRGGDEKLFF.

The sample holds a few counts of this clonotype. The rearrangement uses TRBV12-3 or TRBV12-4 and TRBJ1-5; weak D call: TRBD1 (6 bases). V was shortened by 0 bases and J by 4 bases, with 13 bases between the two germline ends. The CDR3 length is 16 residues. Here the CDR3 reads CASSLAGQWANQPQHF. The CDR3 DNA sequence: TGTGCCAGCAGTTTAGCAGGACAGTGGGCTAATCAGCCCCAGCATTTT.

There are many counts of this clonotype. This rearrangement joins TRBV27 to TRBJ2-3; 8 nucleotides align to TRBD2. Germline V lookup: CDR1 MNHEY, CDR2 SMNVEV (reference sequence). CDR3 length: 17 amino acids. V shed 10 bases and J 3 bases; nucleotides not matched to a gene: 18. CDR3 sequence reads: CATVPAGGISLTDTQYF. The DNA for the CDR3 is TGTGCCACTGTACCCGCGGGGGGTATATCGTTGACAGATACGCAGTATTTT.

The CDR3 region has the DNA TGTGCCAGCAGTTACTCAGGGACAGGGACGACCGGGGAGCTGTTTTTT. Its protein is CASSYSGTGTTGELFF. The J gene is TRBJ2-2, the V gene TRBV6-6, with TRBD1 matching over 9 bases. The CDR3 has 16 amino acids. CDR1 and CDR2 from the germline V gene are MNHNY and SVGAGI (reference sequence). With 0 bases clipped from V and 5 bases from J, the junction kept 4 bases outside the gene matches.

Details on this clonotype: Possible read error: a much larger clone is one base away. The CDR3 nucleotides read TGTGCCAGCAGTAAACTTGGAAACACCATATATTTT. Residues: CASSKLGNTIYF. The chain is built from TRBV28 and TRBJ1-3; no clear D. Germline V gene data show CDR1 as MDHEN and CDR2 as SYDVKM. Trimming took off 5 bases at V and 3 bases at J, with 5 bases between the two ends. This CDR3 region has 12 residues.

The chain joins TRBV10-2 to TRBJ1-6; 9 bases match TRBD1. This CDR3 is 15 amino acids long. The germline gives CDR1 WSHSY, CDR2 SAAADI. V shed 0 bases and J 7 bases; nucleotides not matched to a gene: 1. CDR3 coding DNA: TGCGCCAGCAGTGAGTCACAGGGGGCGAATTCACCCCTCCACTTT. It specifies CASSESQGANSPLHF.

In this sample, this clonotype turned up many times. The chain employs TRBV6-2 or TRBV6-3 and TRBJ2-1; the match to TRBD2 covers 8 bases. Trimming cost V 8 bases and J 0 bases; bases outside gene matches: 6. This CDR3 region has 15 residues. CDR1 and CDR2 from the germline V gene are MNHEY and SVGEGT. CDR3 DNA: TGTGCCAGCCTAATCGGGGGGGCCTCCTACAATGAGCAGTTCTTC. This codes for CASLIGGASYNEQFF.

This clonotype was seen only a few times. The chain links TRBV5-1 to TRBJ2-2; TRBD1 agrees at 7 bases. Trimming at V came to 4 bases and at J to 5 bases, leaving 5 bases not matched to a gene. CDR1 is SGHRS, CDR2 YFSETQ, per germline. The length of the CDR3 is 14 residues. In nucleotides, the CDR3 is TGCGCCAGCAGCCCAGGACAGGCTACCGGGGAGCTGTTTTTT. It yields the protein CASSPGQATGELFF.

This clonotype was picked up many times. CDR3 nucleotide sequence: TGTGCCAGCAGCCTAGCGGGAGTGGCCCAAGAGACCCAGTACTTC. Its protein is CASSLAGVAQETQYF. The V and J genes are TRBV3-1 and TRBJ2-5, with 9 nucleotides matching TRBD2. Losses at the gene ends were 4 bases for V and 1 base for J; bases not matched to a gene: 4. Germline CDR1 LGHDT, CDR2 YNNKEL (reference sequence). The CDR3 length is 15 residues.

The chain has TRBV3-1 and TRBJ2-1; D may be TRBD1 (6 bases). Germline V gene sequence: CDR1 LGHDT, CDR2 YNNKEL (reference sequence). V was shortened by 0 bases and J by 2 bases, with 11 bases between the two germline ends. CDR3 length: 16 amino acids. The CDR3 loop is CASSQDMGAPYNEQFF. The DNA of the CDR3 is TGTGCCAGCAGCCAAGATATGGGGGCGCCCTACAATGAGCAGTTCTTC.

This clonotype occurred many times. J is TRBJ2-1 and V is TRBV6-1; D not certain. V was cut by 8 bases and J by 4 bases, with 12 bases left in between. Germline-derived CDR1 and CDR2 are MNHNS and SASEGT. CDR3 size: 13 residues. Here the CDR3 reads CASSSKLYNEQFF. Here the CDR3 DNA reads TGTGCCAGCTCTAGTAAGCTTTACAATGAGCAGTTCTTC.

This clonotype appeared many times. The chain employs TRBV29-1 and TRBJ2-5, with D maybe TRBD2 (6 bases). V shed 4 bases and J shed 6 bases, with 9 bases lying between them. Germline loops: CDR1 SQVTM, CDR2 ANQGSEA. CDR3 length: 11 amino acids. The DNA for the CDR3 is TGCAGCGTTGCTGCGGGGAAGACCCAGTACTTC. Protein: CSVAAGKTQYF.